This is a list of T cell receptor beta chains from one sample in a study of human T cells and chemical hapten exposure. TCRdb ran MiXCR on the 5' RACE reads and lists one entry per CDR3 protein. The data contain 100,000 to 120,000 distinct CDR3 sequences, more than 15% of them seen just once; the ten biggest clones take up around 2.8%. Receptors were obtained from a human donor in good health. Each CDR3 is given with its conserved first and last residue. The D gene is left open where the match is weak. Clone size, where shown, is once, few, many, or a class for clones that have expanded.

j_call,v_call,d_call,clone_size,cdr3_nt,cdr3_aa
TRBJ2-3,TRBV20-1,TRBD2,many,TGCAGTGCTAGGACTAGCGGACGCACAGATACGCAGTATTTT,CSARTSGRTDTQYF
TRBJ2-7,TRBV12-3/TRBV12-4,TRBD1,few,TGTGCCAGCAGTGGACAGGGGCCCTCCTACGAGCAGTACTTC,CASSGQGPSYEQYF
TRBJ1-5,TRBV10-2,.,.,TGCGCCAGCAGTGAGCACAGGGAGGAATGGGTGAATCAGCCCCAGCATTTT,CASSEHREEWVNQPQHF
TRBJ1-3,TRBV28,.,few,TGTGCCAGCAGTTTGCGGCAGGGGTTTAGAGGGGGATATTTT,CASSLRQGFRGGYF
TRBJ2-3,TRBV20-1,TRBD2,.,TGCAGTCGCGGGAGGGAGAGCACAGATACGCAGTATTTT,CSRGRESTDTQYF
TRBJ1-1,TRBV5-6,TRBD1,few,TGTGCCAGCAGCTTCGGGACAGCATCAGCTTTCTTT,CASSFGTASAFF
TRBJ2-7,TRBV5-6,TRBD2,.,TGTGCCAGCAGCTTCCCCTCGGAGCGGGAGAGAAGCGAGCAGTACTTC,CASSFPSERERSEQYF
TRBJ2-7,TRBV11-2,TRBD2,.,TGTGCCAGCAGCTTAACGGCTAGCGGGGCTAGCTCCTACGAGCAGTACTTC,CASSLTASGASSYEQYF
TRBJ1-2,TRBV12-3/TRBV12-4,.,.,TGTGCCAGCAGTTCTGACAGGACCTATGGCTACACCTTC,CASSSDRTYGYTF
TRBJ2-1,TRBV27,.,.,TGTGCCAGCAGTTTAGGTCCCAGCTCCTACAATGAGCAGTTCTTC,CASSLGPSSYNEQFF